The rows below give T cell receptor beta chains drawn from one sample of a study of regulatory T cells in long-lasting Graves disease. Using its own MiXCR run on the multiplex PCR reads, TCRdb lists one record per CDR3 protein. Seen here are around 400,000 distinct CDR3 sequences, roughly 23% observed once, and the top ten hold around 30%. The sample consisted of peripheral blood mononuclear cells (PBMCs), taken when the disease was refractory, from a patient treated with antithyroid drugs. The receptors originated from a woman aged 40 to 50 with Graves disease. The CDR3 runs from the conserved cysteine through the conserved F or W. A D gene is named only where the DNA matches it firmly. For some rows the clone size is stated as once, few or many, or as a class when expanded; others skip it.

D	V	J	size	DNA	CDR3
-	TRBV25-1	TRBJ1-2	-	TGTGCCAGCAGTGAATGGGCCTCCCCGGGAGGCTACACCTTC	CASSEWASPGGYTF
TRBD1	TRBV5-5	TRBJ2-7	-	TGTGCCAGCAGCATTGACAGGGTCTACGAGCAGTACTTC	CASSIDRVYEQYF
TRBD2	TRBV27	TRBJ2-7	-	TGTGCCAGCAACCCATGGGGGAGGGCCCTGAACGAGCAGTACTTC	CASNPWGRALNEQYF
TRBD2	TRBV2	TRBJ2-5	many	TGTGCCAGCAGTGAGTCAAACTGGCGGGAGGCCTTCCAAGAGACCCAGTACTTC	CASSESNWREAFQETQYF
-	TRBV11-2	TRBJ1-5	few	TGTGCCAGCAGCCGAATTAGCAATCAGCCCCAGCATTTT	CASSRISNQPQHF
-	TRBV5-5	TRBJ1-5	many	TGTGCCAGCAGCTTTTGGGACGGGAGCAATCAGCCCCAGCATTTT	CASSFWDGSNQPQHF
-	TRBV11-2	TRBJ2-7	-	TGTGCCAGCAGCTTTGGACTCGCCTACGAGCAGTGCTTC	CASSFGLAYEQCF
TRBD2	TRBV7-2	TRBJ2-7	-	TGTGCCAGCAGCTCAGAACTAGCGGCCTCCTACGAGCAGTACTTC	CASSSELAASYEQYF
TRBD2	TRBV4-1	TRBJ2-7	-	TGCGCCAGCAGCCAAGTTGATAGCGGGAGGTCATACGAGCAGTACTTC	CASSQVDSGRSYEQYF
-	TRBV19	TRBJ1-4	few	TGTGCCAGTAGTAATCACAGGGCGAAAGAAAAACTGTTTTTT	CASSNHRAKEKLFF
-	TRBV2	TRBJ2-7	many	TGTGCCAGCAGTCGACTAGTTACCGCCAACGAGCAGTACTTC	CASSRLVTANEQYF
-	TRBV6-1	TRBJ1-5	few	TGTGCCAGCAGTGAACAAATGCAACAGCCCCAGCATTTT	CASSEQMQQPQHF
TRBD2	TRBV12-3/TRBV12-4	TRBJ2-3	-	TGTGCCAGCAGTACCGGGACTAGCGGGACCACAGATACGCAGTATTTT	CASSTGTSGTTDTQYF
-	TRBV6-5	TRBJ1-6	many	TGTGCCAGCAGTTACATCCAGGAAAGGAATTCACCCCTCCACTTT	CASSYIQERNSPLHF